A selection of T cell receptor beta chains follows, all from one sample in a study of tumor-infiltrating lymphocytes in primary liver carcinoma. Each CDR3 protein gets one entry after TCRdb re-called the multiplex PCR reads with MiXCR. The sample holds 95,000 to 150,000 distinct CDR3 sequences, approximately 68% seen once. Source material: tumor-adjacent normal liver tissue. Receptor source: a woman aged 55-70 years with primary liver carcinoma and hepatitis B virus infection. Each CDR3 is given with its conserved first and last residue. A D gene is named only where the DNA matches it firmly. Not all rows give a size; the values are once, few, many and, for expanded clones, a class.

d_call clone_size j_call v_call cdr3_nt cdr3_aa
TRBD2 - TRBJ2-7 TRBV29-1 TGCAGCGTTGAGCTGGCGGGAGGTTCTTCCTACGAGCAGAACTTC CSVELAGGSSYEQNF
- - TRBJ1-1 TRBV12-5 TGTGCTAGTCGTTTGCCTCGGGGGGCTTTGAACACTGAAGTTTTCTTT CASRLPRGALNTEVFF
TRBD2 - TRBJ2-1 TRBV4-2 TGTGCTGGCAGCCAAGATCCGGCTAGCGGAGCATACAATGAGCAGTTCTTC CAGSQDPASGAYNEQFF
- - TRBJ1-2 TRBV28 TGTGCCAGCAGTCTCACAGGGTCGGGTGGCTACACCTTT CASSLTGSGGYTF
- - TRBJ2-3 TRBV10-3 TGTGCCATCAGTGAGTCGACTTGGCGGAGCACGGTTATGCAGTATTTT CAISESTWRSTVMQYF
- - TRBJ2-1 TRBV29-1 TGCAGCGTAAACGCGAGAAACGCTCTATACAATGAGCAGTTCTTC CSVNARNALYNEQFF
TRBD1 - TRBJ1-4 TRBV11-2 TGTGCCAGCAGGTTCTCGGTAGGGGACAGTGAAAAACTGTTTTTT CASRFSVGDSEKLFF
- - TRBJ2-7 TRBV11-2 TGTGCCAGCATCCTAACGAGGGGGACCAGGGAGCAGTACTTC CASILTRGTREQYF
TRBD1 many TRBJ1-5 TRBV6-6 TGTGCCAGCAGTTTCAGACAGGGCAGCAATCAGCCCCAGCATTTT CASSFRQGSNQPQHF
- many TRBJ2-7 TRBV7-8 TGTGCCAGCAGTCCCACCGGGCGGGGAAGCTACGAGCAGTACTTC CASSPTGRGSYEQYF
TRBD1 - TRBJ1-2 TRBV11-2 TGTGGCAGCAGCTTAGGCCTACAGGGGGCGGTGAGGGGCTACACCTTC CGSSLGLQGAVRGYTF
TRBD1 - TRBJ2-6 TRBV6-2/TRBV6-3 TGTGCTAGCAGCTTAACGCCCGGGACAGCCAGCTCTGGGGTCAACGTCCTGACTTTC CASSLTPGTASSGVNVLTF
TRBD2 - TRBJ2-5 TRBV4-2 TGTGCATGCAGCCGAGCGGGAGGGGGAGAAGAGACCCAGTATTTC CACSRAGGGEETQYF
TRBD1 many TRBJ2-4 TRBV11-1 TGTGCCAGCAGCTCTCAGGGACAGGGAGCATCAAAAAACATCCAGTACTTC CASSSQGQGASKNIQYF
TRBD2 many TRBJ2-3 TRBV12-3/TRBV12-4 TGTGCCAGCATAGGGGAGGGGGATACGCAGTATTTT CASIGEGDTQYF
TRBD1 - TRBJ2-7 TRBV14 TGTGTCAGCAGCCAAGTTGGGACAGTGCAGTACTTC CVSSQVGTVQYF
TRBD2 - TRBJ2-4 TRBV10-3 TGTGTCATCAGTGAGGCCCGACTAGCGGGAGAGTCGGACGTTCAGTACTTC CVISEARLAGESDVQYF
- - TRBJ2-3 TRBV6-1 TGTGCCAGCAGTGACACAGGAAATGCGCAGTATTTT CASSDTGNAQYF
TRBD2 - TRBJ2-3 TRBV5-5 TGTGCCAGCAGCTTGGGCATTGCGGGAGTGGCCGATATGCAGTATTTT CASSLGIAGVADMQYF
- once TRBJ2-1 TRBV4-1 TGCGCCAGTAGCCGGGTAGTGGGAGCCCCAGCAGTGCAGTTCTTC CASSRVVGAPAVQFF
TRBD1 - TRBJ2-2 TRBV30 TGTGCCTGGAGACCACAGGGACAGACTAAAATCGTCGGGGAGCTGTTTTTT CAWRPQGQTKIVGELFF
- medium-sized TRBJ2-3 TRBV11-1 TGTGCCAGCAGCTTGGAGAACTCGCGGACCACAGATACGCAGTATTTT CASSLENSRTTDTQYF
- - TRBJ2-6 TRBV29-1 TGTAGCGTTGATGCCGGCTCTGGGGCCAACTTTCTGACTTTC CSVDAGSGANFLTF
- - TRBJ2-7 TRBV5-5 TGTGCCTGCAGCCTAATTCACCAGGACAAGCAGTACTTC CACSLIHQDKQYF
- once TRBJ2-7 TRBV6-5 TGTGTCAGCAATGAGGAGGGTCATTACGAGCAGTACTTC CVSNEEGHYEQYF
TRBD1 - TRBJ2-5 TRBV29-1 TGCAGCGTGGAAGGGGAAACAGGGGACCAAGAGACCCAGTACTTC CSVEGETGDQETQYF
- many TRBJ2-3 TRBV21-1 TGTGCCAGCAGCAAAGCCGATTTGCCCCCCACAGATACGCAGTATTTT CASSKADLPPTDTQYF
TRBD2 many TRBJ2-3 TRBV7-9 TGTGCCAGCAGCTTAGTCGGTAGCGGGAGCTCAGATACGCAGTATTTT CASSLVGSGSSDTQYF
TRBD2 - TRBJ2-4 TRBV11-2 TGTGTCAGCAGCCCATACAGGCTACTAAGCGGGAGGGACATTCAGTACTTC CVSSPYRLLSGRDIQYF
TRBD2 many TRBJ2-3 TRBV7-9 TGTGCCAGCAGCTCGGGACTAGCGGGAGGGACAGATACGCAGTATTTT CASSSGLAGGTDTQYF
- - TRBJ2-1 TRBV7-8 TGTGCCAGCAGATTAGATTCTAGGTCCTCCTACAATGAGCATTTCTTC CASRLDSRSSYNEHFF
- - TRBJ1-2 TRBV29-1 TGCAGCGTCAAGGTCGTGGAAGACTACACCTTC CSVKVVEDYTF
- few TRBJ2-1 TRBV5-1 TGCGCCAGCCGTACGGTCACTAATGGGAGCTATGAGCAGTTCTTC CASRTVTNGSYEQFF
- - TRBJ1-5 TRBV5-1 TGCGCCAGCGGACCGGGGAGCTTAGAAGATCAGCCCCAGCATTTT CASGPGSLEDQPQHF
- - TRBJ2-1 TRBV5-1 TGCGCAAGCACCACAAGGGTCAATGAGCAGTTCTTC CASTTRVNEQFF
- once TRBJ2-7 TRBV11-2 TGTGCCAACAGCTTAAAGACTGGCTGGAAACCGTACTTC CANSLKTGWKPYF
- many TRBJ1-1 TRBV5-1 TGCGCCAGCAGCGCAGGACAGATGAACACTGAAGCTTTCTTT CASSAGQMNTEAFF
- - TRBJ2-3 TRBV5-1 TGCGCCAGCAGCTTATCCGGACAGACTAGCACAGATACGCAAAATTTT CASSLSGQTSTDTQNF
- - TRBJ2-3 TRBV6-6 TGTGCCAGCAGTTACTCTGCGACAGATATGCAGTATTTT CASSYSATDMQYF
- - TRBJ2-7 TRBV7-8 TGTGCGAGCAGCTTCCTAGCCCTGGACTCCTACGAGCATTACTTC CASSFLALDSYEHYF
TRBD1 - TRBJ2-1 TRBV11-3 TGTACCAGCAGCTTAGACGGACAGGGGGCTGTTAATGAGCAGTTCTTC CTSSLDGQGAVNEQFF
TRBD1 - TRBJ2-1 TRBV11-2 TGTGCCATCAGCTCGAGGCGACAGGGTAGGGTGAATGAGCAGTTCTTC CAISSRRQGRVNEQFF
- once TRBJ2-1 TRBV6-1 TGTGCAAGCGCGATCCCCTACAATGAGCAGTTCTTC CASAIPYNEQFF
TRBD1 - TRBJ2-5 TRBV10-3 TGTGCCATCAGTGAGTCGGAACCGGGACAGGGCTTCGGAGAGGTCCAGTACTTC CAISESEPGQGFGEVQYF
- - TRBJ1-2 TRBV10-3 TGTGCCATCAGTGAGCAAAAACAGGTTTATGGCTACACCTTC CAISEQKQVYGYTF
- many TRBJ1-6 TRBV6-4 TGTGCCAGCAGTGACTCGAGCCTCTCTACTTCACCCCTCCACTTT CASSDSSLSTSPLHF
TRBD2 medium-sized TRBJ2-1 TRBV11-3 TGTGCCAGCAGCTTAGGGCGCGGGAGATTTTCCCAAAGCTCCTACAATGAGCAGTTCTTC CASSLGRGRFSQSSYNEQFF
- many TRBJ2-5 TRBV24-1 TGTGCCACCAGTGATCGGCAGGCGCACCAAGAGACCCAGTACTTC CATSDRQAHQETQYF
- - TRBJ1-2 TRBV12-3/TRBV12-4 TGTGCCAGCAGTTTTCGGATGATTGGTGCGACGGGCTACACCTTC CASSFRMIGATGYTF
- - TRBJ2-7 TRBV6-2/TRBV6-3 TGTGCCAGCAGTTACGGTCCCGCGGGCCGCTCCCACGAGCAGTACTTC CASSYGPAGRSHEQYF
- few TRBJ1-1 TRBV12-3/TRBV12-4 TGTGCCAGTAGTTCAGTGGCTGAAGCTTTCTTT CASSSVAEAFF